What follows are 12 T cell receptor beta chains derived from one specimen sequenced in a study of T cell responses to AZD1222 COVID-19 vaccine. Assay used: immunoSEQ multiplex PCR; TCRdb lists only in-frame clones, some missing. The data hold 120,000 to 150,000 clones, with 70% to 90% observed a single time. The sample was peripheral blood, taken on day 0 of AZD1222 vaccination. The receptor set was obtained from an adult in good health.

The genes are TRBV6-5 and TRBJ1-6, with 7 bases fitting TRBD1. Germline V gene lookup returns CDR1 MNHEY and CDR2 SVGAGI. This CDR3 has 16 residues. V lost 0 bases and J lost 3; bases outside the gene matches: 2. CDR3: CASSYSWDSYNSPLHF. CDR3 bases: TGTGCCAGCAGTTACTCGTGGGACAGCTATAATTCACCCCTCCACTTT.

The chain combines TRBV10-3 with TRBJ1-2; D possibly corresponds to TRBD1 (5 bases). Trimming cost V 6 bases and J 4 bases, with 12 bases left between them. CDR3 length: 13 amino acids. Germline V gene data show CDR1 as ENHRY and CDR2 as SYGVKD. CDR3 DNA sequence: TGTGCCATCAGCTCCGGGACGGGCTATGGCTACACCTTC. Its translation: CAISSGTGYGYTF.

The gene calls are TRBV28 and TRBJ2-6, with 9 positions matching TRBD1. In germline, CDR1 is MDHEN, CDR2 SYDVKM. V trimming: 3 bases; J trimming: 0 bases; junction bases outside the gene matches: 3. CDR3 size: 17 residues. CDR3 DNA: TGTGCCAGCAGTTTGGGACAGGGCTTCTCTGGGGCCAACGTCCTGACTTTC. Its translation: CASSLGQGFSGANVLTF. Looking up the rest from reference TRBV28 and TRBJ2-6 gives the full variable domain: DVKVTQSSRYLVKRTGEKVFLECVQDMDHENMFWYRQDPGLGLRLIYFSYDVKMKEKGDIPEGYSVSREKKERFSLILESASTNQTSMYLCASSLGQGFSGANVLTFGAGSRLTVL.

The chain links TRBV30 to TRBJ1-5; D remains ambiguous. Germline loops: CDR1 GTSNPN, CDR2 SVGIG (reference sequence). This CDR3 has 15 amino acids. V lost 0 bases, J lost 0 bases, and 9 bases lay in between. The DNA for the CDR3 is TGTGCCTGGAGTGTAGGACTGAATAGCAATCAGCCCCAGCATTTT. Amino acid sequence: CAWSVGLNSNQPQHF.

Turning to this clone: The sample has other DNA sequences that encode this CDR3 too. The V call is TRBV19, the J call TRBJ1-1, with D maybe TRBD1 (5 bases). Trimming stripped 1 base from V and 1 base from J, with 7 bases between. Looked up from germline, CDR1 is LNHDA and CDR2 is SQIVND (reference sequence). The length of the CDR3 is 14 residues. CDR3 sequence (DNA): TGTGCCAGTAGTATAGGGGGGGAGAACACTGAAGCTTTCTTT. Amino acid sequence: CASSIGGENTEAFF.

The chain has TRBV3-1 (or the pseudogene TRBV3-2) and TRBJ2-5; D unresolved. The CDR3 loop spans 13 amino acids. CDR1 is LGHDT, CDR2 YNNKEL, per germline (reference sequence). Trimming left V 4 bases short and J 2 bases short, with 8 bases between. This CDR3 reads CASSRGLQETQYF. The CDR3, as DNA: TGTGCCAGCAGCCGGGGTTTACAAGAGACCCAGTACTTC.

The V call is TRBV4-2, the J call TRBJ1-1; tentatively, D is TRBD1 (5 bases). The CDR3 length is 15 residues. CDR1 is LGHNA, CDR2 YNFKEQ, per germline. Deletions cut 0 bases from V and 7 bases from J, with 15 bases between. CDR3 sequence: CASSQDGQGRLEAFF. The CDR3 nucleotides read TGTGCCAGCAGCCAAGACGGGCAGGGTCGGCTTGAAGCTTTCTTT.

This clone came up a few times. This chain connects TRBV5-1 to TRBJ1-6; D is undetermined. V was trimmed by 4 bases and J by 7 bases, leaving 12 bases between them. Germline values: CDR1 SGHRS, CDR2 YFSETQ. This CDR3 is built from 14 residues. The chain's CDR3 is CASSSQATNSPLHF. The CDR3 DNA reads as TGCGCCAGCAGCAGTCAGGCCACAAATTCACCCCTCCACTTT.

V gene TRBV6-5 combines with J gene TRBJ2-1; 9 bases are shared with TRBD2. The CDR3 is 15 residues long. After removal of 2 bases from V and 9 bases from J, the junction contained 8 bases not matched to a gene. Germline CDR1 and CDR2: MNHEY and SVGAGI. Here the CDR3 reads CASSYQRGAGLEQFF. CDR3 in DNA: TGTGCCAGCAGTTACCAGCGGGGGGCCGGCCTTGAGCAGTTCTTC.

The genes are TRBV25-1 and TRBJ1-2; TRBD1 might be the D (6 bases). The CDR3 extends over 14 amino acids. Trimming removed 3 bases from V and 3 bases from J, with 11 bases in between. The V gene's germline CDR1 is MGHDK and CDR2 SYGVNS. CDR3 sequence (DNA): TGTGCCAGCAGTGATGGGGGGCTTTACTATGGCTACACCTTC. Translated: CASSDGGLYYGYTF.

The chain joins TRBV13 to TRBJ1-1, with TRBD1 as a possible D gene (5 bases). The CDR3 loop spans 15 amino acids. V was trimmed by 1 base and J by 3 bases, leaving 12 bases between them. The germline CDR1 and CDR2 sequences are PRHDT and FYEKMQ (reference sequence). CDR3 in DNA: TGTGCCAGCAGCTTAGAGACGGCGGGGGACACTGAAGCTTTCTTT. It is translated as CASSLETAGDTEAFF.

Worth noting for this clone: The sample holds other DNA sequences that translate to the same CDR3. This chain links TRBV12-3 or TRBV12-4 with TRBJ1-2; tentative D call: TRBD1 (6 bases). V was shortened by 3 bases and J by 5 bases, with 7 bases between the two germline ends. The CDR3 sequence is 12 residues long. DNA for the CDR3: TGTGCCAGCAGTTTGACAGGTTATGGCTACACCTTC. Its protein product is CASSLTGYGYTF.